Presented here are 19 T cell receptor beta chains from one specimen sequenced in a study of long-term antiretroviral therapy in people with HIV. Running of the v3.0 immunoSEQ assay took place at survey level. TCRdb's table, derived via immunoSEQ multiplex PCR, lists solely in-frame clones and lacks some. This sample has 26,000 or so clones, with roughly 87% found just once. Sequenced material: unsorted PBMCs, taken 2 years after starting antiretroviral therapy. Every receptor here comes from a man aged 45-60 years with HIV.

V gene TRBV19 combines with J gene TRBJ1-5; D perhaps matches TRBD1 (5 bases). With 2 bases removed from V and 4 bases from J, the gap between germline ends came to 12 bases. The length of the CDR3 is 15 residues. Looked up from germline, CDR1 is LNHDA and CDR2 is SQIVND (reference sequence). CDR3 region: CASSIQGNGNQPQHF. CDR3 nucleotides: TGTGCCAGTAGTATACAGGGAAATGGGAATCAGCCCCAGCATTTT.

This clone was seen a few times. The V and J genes are TRBV7-9 and TRBJ1-6; D not certain. CDR1 SEHNR and CDR2 FQNEAQ come from the germline V gene (reference sequence). Trimming left V 3 bases short and J 11 bases short, with 8 bases between. The CDR3 runs to 12 residues. Here the CDR3 reads CASSLGSPPLHF. Here the CDR3 DNA reads TGTGCCAGCAGCTTGGGGAGTCCACCCCTCCACTTT.

This clone has a single count. This CDR3 reads CASSLMGLDSANQPQHF. DNA of the CDR3: TGTGCCAGCAGTTTAATGGGTCTAGACAGCGCCAATCAGCCCCAGCATTTT. The V and J genes are TRBV28 and TRBJ1-5, with a tentative D call TRBD1 (5 bases). The germline V gene encodes CDR1 MDHEN and CDR2 SYDVKM. V gave up 2 bases and J gave up 3 bases, with 17 bases separating them. The CDR3 runs 17 residues.

This clone has only one observation. This sequence joins TRBV7-2 and TRBJ1-4; D is uncertain. Trimming removed 5 bases from V and 0 bases from J, with 10 bases in between. The CDR3 is made up of 15 amino acids. The V gene's germline CDR1 is SGHTA and CDR2 FQGNSA. In nucleotides, the CDR3 is TGTGCCAGCAGCACCACGGGCCCAACTAATGAAAAACTGTTTTTT. Translation gives CASSTTGPTNEKLFF.

This clone has a single count. The chain is built from TRBV18 and TRBJ2-3; 7 positions agree with TRBD1. Germline loops: CDR1 KGHSH, CDR2 LQKENI. The CDR3 sequence is 15 residues long. V shed 4 bases and J 2 bases; nucleotides not matched to a gene: 6. The CDR3 DNA reads as TGTGCCAGCTCACTACCGGGACAGCCCACAGATACGCAGTATTTT. Its protein product is CASSLPGQPTDTQYF. Together with reference TRBV18 and TRBJ2-3, the CDR3 gives the full variable domain: NAGVMQNPRHLVRRRGQEARLRCSPMKGHSHVYWYRQLPEEGLKFMVYLQKENIIDESGMPKERFSAEFPKEGPSILRIQQVVRGDSAAYFCASSLPGQPTDTQYFGPGTRLTVL.

This sequence joins TRBV4-3 and TRBJ1-5, with unresolved D. CDR3 length: 16 residues. V lost 1 base and J 7 bases, leaving 17 bases between the germline ends. Germline loops: CDR1 LGHNA, CDR2 YSLEER. The CDR3 spells CASSQGLVGEGQPQHF. The CDR3 DNA is TGCGCCAGCAGCCAAGGGCTAGTCGGGGAAGGGCAGCCCCAGCATTTT.

V and J are TRBV27 and TRBJ1-1, with D unclear. The V and J ends lost 3 bases and 0 bases respectively, with 8 bases between them. From germline, CDR1 is MNHEY and CDR2 SMNVEV (reference sequence). The CDR3 spans 14 residues. CDR3: CASSFTRMNTEAFF. For the CDR3, the DNA is TGTGCCAGCAGTTTTACCCGTATGAACACTGAAGCTTTCTTT.

This sequence joins TRBV7-9 and TRBJ2-7, with D hard to call. This CDR3 is 13 amino acids long. V dropped 0 bases and J dropped 2 bases, with 5 bases sitting between them. Per germline, CDR1 SEHNR and CDR2 FQNEAQ (reference sequence). CDR3 residues: CASSLASTYEQYF. The DNA of the CDR3 is TGTGCCAGCAGCTTAGCCTCCACCTACGAGCAGTACTTC.

The CDR3, as DNA: TGTGCCTGGGGGCTCAAACCCCGGGACACCCTACCGGACAGTTATAGCAATCAGCCCCAGCATTTT. Its protein is CAWGLKPRDTLPDSYSNQPQHF. The chain recombines TRBV30 with TRBJ1-5, with a possible D match to TRBD1 (6 bases). Trimming took off 5 bases at V and 0 bases at J, with 35 bases between the two ends. CDR1 and CDR2 from the germline V gene are GTSNPN and SVGIG (reference sequence). This CDR3 contains 22 residues. The variable domain in full, completed from reference TRBV30 and TRBJ1-5, reads SQTIHQWPATLVQPVGSPLSLECTVEGTSNPNLYWYRQAAGRGLQLLFYSVGIGQISSEVPQNLSASRPQDRQFILSSKKLLLSDSGFYLCAWGLKPRDTLPDSYSNQPQHFGDGTRLSIL.

The gene calls are TRBV6-5 and TRBJ2-2; the match to TRBD2 covers 7 bases. CDR3 size: 16 residues. Germline trimming cut 0 bases from V and 0 bases from J; bases unmatched to any gene: 1. Germline CDR1 is MNHEY and CDR2 is SVGAGI. This CDR3 is CASSYSGLANTGELFF. The CDR3 region has the DNA TGTGCCAGCAGTTACTCCGGACTAGCGAACACCGGGGAGCTGTTTTTT.

The chain recombines TRBV5-4 with TRBJ2-5; TRBD2 matches 12 bases. Germline V gene lookup returns CDR1 SGHNT and CDR2 YYREEE (reference sequence). V lost 3 bases and J lost 12; bases outside the gene matches: 6. This CDR3 contains 13 residues. The CDR3 nucleotides are TGTGCCAGCAGCTACGGACTAGCGGGGTTCGAGTACTTC. Its translation: CASSYGLAGFEYF.

The chain employs TRBV19 and TRBJ2-2, with D unresolved. Trimming took off 0 bases at V and 3 bases at J, with 5 bases between the two ends. The CDR3 runs to 14 residues. Germline V lookup: CDR1 LNHDA, CDR2 SQIVND (reference sequence). In DNA, the CDR3 is TGTGCCAGTAGTATAGACTGGGACACCGGGGAGCTGTTTTTT. Amino acid sequence: CASSIDWDTGELFF.

This chain links TRBV5-5 with TRBJ1-3, with D possibly TRBD1 on 5 matching bases. The germline V gene encodes CDR1 SGHKS and CDR2 YYEKEE (reference sequence). Trimming cost V 0 bases and J 6 bases, with 10 bases left between them. The CDR3 loop spans 14 amino acids. The chain's CDR3 is CASSLVEGLNTIYF. CDR3 bases: TGTGCCAGCAGCTTGGTAGAGGGACTAAACACCATATATTTT.

This chain links TRBV7-8 with TRBJ2-1, with D unclear. The V and J ends lost 0 bases and 4 bases respectively, with 7 bases between them. Germline CDR1 SGHVS, CDR2 FQNEAQ. The CDR3 has 14 residues. CDR3 nucleotide sequence: TGTGCCAGCAGCTTAGCGATCGGATACAATGAGCAGTTCTTC. Protein sequence: CASSLAIGYNEQFF.

This chain connects TRBV4-1 to TRBJ2-5; TRBD2 matches at 13 bases. This CDR3 region has 17 residues. Germline V lookup: CDR1 MGHRA, CDR2 YSYEKL. V trimming: 1 base; J trimming: 2 bases; junction bases outside the gene matches: 4. The CDR3 nucleotides are TGCGCCAGCAGCCAAGGGGGACTAGCGGGATTTCAAGAGACCCAGTACTTC. This encodes CASSQGGLAGFQETQYF.

A single count supports this clone. The rearrangement joins TRBV7-6 to TRBJ2-5; the D gene could be TRBD1 or TRBD2 (5 bases each). CDR1 is SGHVS and CDR2 is FNYEAQ in the germline V gene. CDR3 size: 16 residues. Trimming cost V 6 bases and J 0 bases, with 17 bases left between them. The CDR3 region is CASRDYKGTYQETQYF. As DNA, the CDR3 is TGTGCCAGCAGAGACTACAAAGGGACGTACCAAGAGACCCAGTACTTC.

J is TRBJ1-6 and V is TRBV6-6; D uncertain. The CDR3 has 15 amino acids. Germline V gene sequence: CDR1 MNHNY, CDR2 SVGAGI (reference sequence). Trimming took 2 bases from V and 8 from J, leaving 13 bases between them. In DNA form, the CDR3 reads TGTGCCAGCAGTTACGGCGGCTTTAAGGATTCACCCCTCCACTTT. It specifies CASSYGGFKDSPLHF.

The chain carries TRBV29-1 and TRBJ2-5; TRBD2 aligns across 12 bases. The CDR3 length is 14 residues. Germline V gene lookup returns CDR1 SQVTM and CDR2 ANQGSEA. J gave up 1 base and V 7 bases, and 4 bases lay outside the gene matches. CDR3 residues: CSGRTSGVQETQYF. For the CDR3, the DNA is TGCAGCGGACGGACTAGCGGGGTCCAAGAGACCCAGTACTTC. Full variable domain (remainder filled in from reference TRBV29-1 and TRBJ2-5): SAVISQKPSRDICQRGTSLTIQCQVDSQVTMMFWYRQQPGQSLTLIATANQGSEATYESGFVIDKFPISRPNLTFSTLTVSNMSPEDSSIYLCSGRTSGVQETQYFGPGTRLLVL.

This rearrangement joins TRBV27 to TRBJ2-1, with D possibly TRBD2 on 5 matching bases. V shed 5 bases and J shed 7 bases, with 9 bases lying between them. The CDR3 runs 12 residues. Germline-derived CDR1 and CDR2 are MNHEY and SMNVEV (reference sequence). CDR3 bases: TGTGCCAGCAGTCCCCCGGGGAATGAGCAGTTCTTC. Translation: CASSPPGNEQFF.